A single sample is the source of the 3 T cell receptor beta chains below, sequenced in a study of shared clonotypes between healthy human individuals (dated by TCRdb to the early 2020s). Library generation was performed with the immunoSEQ multiplex PCR assay. Drawn from immuneACCESS, this table holds only the in-frame rearrangements with V and J called that TCRdb kept. Clones are partly lost; checked studies trace under half to an unresolved V gene and leave the rest unexplained. The sample table contains some 2,500,000 clones; only one count was recorded for around 90% of them. About 0.41% of the sample is taken by the ten largest. Source material: naive CD4+ T cells from PBMCs. The meaning of the sample's cell subset or site label: CD45RA+ positively selected. The receptors stem from a man between 18 and 35 years old in good health. Some clones in this sample may be carry-over from other donors' samples.

V usage is TRBV5-8 and J usage is TRBJ2-3, with TRBD2 as a possible D gene (5 bases). Germline V gene sequence: CDR1 SGHTS, CDR2 YDEGEE. This CDR3 region has 14 residues. The V end was cut by 7 bases, the J end by 7 bases, with 19 bases between. The CDR3 region is CASGSQRSTHTQYF. CDR3 bases: TGTGCCAGCGGGTCCCAGCGGTCAACTCATACGCAGTATTTT.

The V call is TRBV20-1, the J call TRBJ1-2; D is perhaps TRBD1 (6 bases). CDR1 is DFQATT and CDR2 is SNEGSKA in the germline V gene (reference sequence). The length of the CDR3 is 11 residues. Between the trimmed V and J ends, which lost 5 bases and 6 bases, there was a span of 10 bases. The CDR3: CSAQGYDGYTF. CDR3 DNA sequence: TGCAGTGCTCAGGGGTACGATGGCTACACCTTC.

The V and J genes are TRBV14 and TRBJ2-5; 10 bases fit TRBD2. V was pared by 3 bases and J by 3 bases, with 13 bases of the junction left unmatched. Germline CDR1 and CDR2: SGHDN and FVKESK. The length of the CDR3 is 18 residues. CDR3 sequence (DNA): TGTGCCAGCAGCCAGTCCCGGGCTAGCGGGAGTAGTAAAGAGACCCAGTACTTC. This gives the protein CASSQSRASGSSKETQYF.